The T cell receptor (beta chain) under discussion was sequenced for a study of blood T cells in healthy people across ages (dated by TCRdb to between 2015 and 2017). With respect to the entire study: In model experiments, roughly one uniquely barcoded TCR beta cDNA molecule per two T cells was captured by template switching. Age-related changes in TCR beta repertoire diversity were measured in the study by deep sequencing normalized with unique cDNA molecular identifiers. The donors were split into four age groups: young (average around 15 years), middle-aged (around 40), aged (approximately 60) and long-lived (roughly 88). Donors of different ages were randomly distributed across sequencing lanes to avoid experimental bias. For two donors (one aged 18 to 29 and one aged 80 or older), the study analyzed two additional independent replicas of 1 million unique cDNA reads from the same blood draw.

Library preparation used 5' RACE. TCRdb shows the sequencer as Illumina HiSeq 2500. A second 7 to 11 cycle PCR used a sample-barcoded 5' primer and a J-beta primer mix. Each TCR beta cDNA molecule received a unique molecular identifier from a template-switch 5' adaptor carrying 12 random nucleotides. Each sample yielded at least 3 million CDR3-containing paired-end reads. All of the RNA was converted into first-strand cDNA using the Mint cDNA synthesis kit, with a TRBC-specific oligonucleotide serving as the primer. Following uracil-DNA glycosylase treatment, all cDNA underwent a first 18-cycle PCR with the universal primers M1SS and BC2_uni_R. Per the source publication's procedure: For normalization, 1 million high-quality reads, each with a distinct molecular identifier, were randomly selected from each sample. Reads with shared molecular identifiers were discarded instead of being binned into consensus sequences. CDR3 identification, clonotype clustering and error correction used MiTCR with a Q25 quality threshold and the strictest error-elimination algorithm. A nonparametric unseen species model using Euler transformation provided a lower-bound estimate of total TCR beta diversity. The raw public data were reprocessed by TCRdb itself: fastp quality trimming at Q25, MiXCR clonotype calling, in-frame beta chains only. Rows merge per CDR3 protein into single entries with the most common DNA and genes. TCRdb, rather than the study authors, made the V and J calls. Within this sample are roughly 410,000 distinct CDR3 sequences, with 52% of them counted one time only. The ten biggest clones cover 51% of the sample.

At the junction V is shortened by 6 bases and J by 7 bases, with 18 bases in between. CDR1 and CDR2, looked up from the germline V gene (reference sequence), are MNHNY and SVGAGI. The CDR3 spans 14 residues, from the cysteine through the phenylalanine. Only the CDR3 region is kept as DNA, spanning 42 bases read in frame from base 1. Systemically healthy Caucasian individuals from Russia, about 38 in total and aged roughly 6 to 95 years, were included as donors. Around 10 milliliters of peripheral blood were collected from each donor into EDTA-treated Vacutainer tubes. Ficoll-Paque density-gradient centrifugation was used to isolate PBMCs, with at least 6.5 million per sample. Total RNA was extracted from PBMCs with Trizol reagent, with at least 6 micrograms obtained per sample. The percentages of naive CD45RAhigh/CD27high T cells were determined by flow cytometry on a PBMC aliquot from every donor.

Here is what the overall study found, with its caveats: Since profiling was done on bulk unsorted PBMCs, naive and antigen-experienced compartments could not be conclusively compared. There was a strong correlation between observed TCR beta diversity and the percentage of naive T cells measured by flow cytometry. Observed TCR beta diversity per million T cells fell roughly linearly with age, and a significant reduction was already apparent by age approximately 41. Compared with the aged group, the long-lived group had more naive CD4+ T cells, fewer expanded clones and increased TCR diversity, a pattern suggesting age selection. Total diversity estimates from one million sequenced T cells were considered lower bounds and underestimates. The CMV infection status of donors was not known, potentially confounding age-related changes in expanded clonotypes.

As concerns this clonotype: What this receptor recognizes is not known. No base-level quality is on record; no much larger clone is a single base apart.

The specimen sequenced was blood. The V and J genes are TRBV6-6 and TRBJ1-1; perhaps TRBD1 is the D gene, with 5 bases matching. This TCR derives from a man aged 55 to 70 in good health. The DNA sequence is TGTGCCAGCAGGGGTACGGGACGACAAGATGAAGCTTTCTTT. Protein translation: CASRGTGRQDEAFF.